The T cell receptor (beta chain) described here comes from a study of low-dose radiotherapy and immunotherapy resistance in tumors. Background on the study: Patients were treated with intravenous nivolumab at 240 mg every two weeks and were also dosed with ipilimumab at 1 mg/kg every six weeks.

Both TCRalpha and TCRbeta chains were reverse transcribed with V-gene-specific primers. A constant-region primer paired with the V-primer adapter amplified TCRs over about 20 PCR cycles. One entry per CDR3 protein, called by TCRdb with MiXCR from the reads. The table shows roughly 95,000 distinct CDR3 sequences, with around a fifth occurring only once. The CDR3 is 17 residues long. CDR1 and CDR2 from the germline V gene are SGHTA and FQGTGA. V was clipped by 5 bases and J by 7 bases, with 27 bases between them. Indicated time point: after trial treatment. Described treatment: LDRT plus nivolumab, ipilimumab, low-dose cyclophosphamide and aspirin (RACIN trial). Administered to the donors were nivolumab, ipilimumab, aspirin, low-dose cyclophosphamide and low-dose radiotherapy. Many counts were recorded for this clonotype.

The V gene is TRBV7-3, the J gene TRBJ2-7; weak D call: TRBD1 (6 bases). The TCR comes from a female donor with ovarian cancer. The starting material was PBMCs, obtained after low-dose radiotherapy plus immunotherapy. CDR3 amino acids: CASSPGAGEPLPTEQYF. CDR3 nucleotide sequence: TGTGCCAGCAGCCCAGGGGCAGGGGAACCCTTACCGACAGAGCAGTACTTC.